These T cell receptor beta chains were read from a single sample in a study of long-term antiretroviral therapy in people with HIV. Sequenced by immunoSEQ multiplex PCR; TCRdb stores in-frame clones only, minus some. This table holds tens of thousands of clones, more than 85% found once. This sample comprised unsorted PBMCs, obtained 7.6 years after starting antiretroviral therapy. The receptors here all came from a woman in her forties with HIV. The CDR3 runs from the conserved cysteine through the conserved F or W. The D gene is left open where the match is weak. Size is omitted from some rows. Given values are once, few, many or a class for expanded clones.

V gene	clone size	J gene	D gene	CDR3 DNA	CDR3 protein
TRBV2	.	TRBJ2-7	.	TGTGCCAGCAGCTCTACGGGCGTCGAGCAGTACTTC	CASSSTGVEQYF
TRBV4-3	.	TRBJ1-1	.	TGCGCCAGCAGCCAAGCCCGACAGCTGCTGAACACTGAAGCTTTCTTT	CASSQARQLLNTEAFF
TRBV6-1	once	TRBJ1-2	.	TGTGCCAGCAGTGAAGGCCAGGGCCAGTATGGCTACACCTTC	CASSEGQGQYGYTF
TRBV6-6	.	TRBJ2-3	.	TGTGCCAGCAGTTACGGAGGGGGCGCAGGGTCAGATACGCAGTATTTT	CASSYGGGAGSDTQYF
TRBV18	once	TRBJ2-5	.	TGTGCCAGCTCACCTGGGGAGACGACCCAGTACTTC	CASSPGETTQYF
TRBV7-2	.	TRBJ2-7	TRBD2	TGTGCCAGCAGCCCCGGGACTACAACCTACGAGCAGTACTTC	CASSPGTTTYEQYF
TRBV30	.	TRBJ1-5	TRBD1	TGTGCCTGGGGGACAGGAAGCAATCAGCCCCAGCATTTT	CAWGTGSNQPQHF
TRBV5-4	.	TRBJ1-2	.	TGTGCCAGCAGCTCCCAAGGGGGGCCTAACTATGGCTACACCTTC	CASSSQGGPNYGYTF
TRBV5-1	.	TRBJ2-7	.	TGCGCCAGCAGGCGTTCAGGGATAAGGGAGCAGTACTTC	CASRRSGIREQYF
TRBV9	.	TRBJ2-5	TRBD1	TGTGCCAGCAGCGTAGGTCAGGGGGCCGGTGAGACCCAGTACTTC	CASSVGQGAGETQYF
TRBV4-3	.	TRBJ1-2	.	TGCGCCAGCAGCCAAGATTTTGGGCAGCCCTATGGCTACACCTTC	CASSQDFGQPYGYTF
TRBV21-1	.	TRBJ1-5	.	TGTGCCAGCAGCCTCAGGGGGGAACAGCGCTGCGATCAGCCCCAGCATTTT	CASSLRGEQRCDQPQHF
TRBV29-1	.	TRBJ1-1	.	TGCAGCGGTGAAGTGAACACTGAAGCTTTCTTT	CSGEVNTEAFF
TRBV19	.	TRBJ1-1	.	TGTGCCAGCCATAGAGGAGTGGGGACTGAAGCTTTCTTT	CASHRGVGTEAFF
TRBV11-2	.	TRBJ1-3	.	TGTGCCAGCGGCGCCGATAGGGGAACCAACACCATATATTTT	CASGADRGTNTIYF
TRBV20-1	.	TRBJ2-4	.	TGCAGTGCTAGGGTGGGGAGTAGTCAGTACTTC	CSARVGSSQYF
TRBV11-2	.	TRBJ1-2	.	TGTGCCAGCAGCTTAGAATTCCAGGGAGGGTATGGCTACACCTTC	CASSLEFQGGYGYTF
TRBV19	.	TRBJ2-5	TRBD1	TGTGCCAGTAGTAAGAACAGGGGAGAGACCCAGTACTTC	CASSKNRGETQYF
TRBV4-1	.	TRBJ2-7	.	TGCGCCAGCAGCCAAGTACAGACCGCCTACGAGCAGTACTTC	CASSQVQTAYEQYF
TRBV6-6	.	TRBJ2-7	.	TGTGCCAGCCGTAGGGCGGCGGGCGTCTTGGAGCAGTACTTC	CASRRAAGVLEQYF
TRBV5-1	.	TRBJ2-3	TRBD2	TGCGCCAGCAGCCCCCGGGGTCGAGCGGGGGGTACTAGCACAGATACGCAGTATTTT	CASSPRGRAGGTSTDTQYF
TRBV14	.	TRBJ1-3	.	TGTGCCAGCAGCCCGTCGGCCTTCAGAATTAGCTCTGGAAACACCATATATTTT	CASSPSAFRISSGNTIYF
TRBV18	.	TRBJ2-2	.	TGTGCCAGCTCACCCGTTTTGACAGAGGTCACCGGGGAGCTGTTTTTT	CASSPVLTEVTGELFF
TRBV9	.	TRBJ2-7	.	TGTGCCAGCAGCGTAGATGGGCAGCGACCCGAGCAGTACTTC	CASSVDGQRPEQYF
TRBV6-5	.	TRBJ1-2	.	TGTGCCAGTCATCTCGAGGTGTATGGCTACACCTTC	CASHLEVYGYTF
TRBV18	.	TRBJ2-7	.	TGTGCCAGCTCACCTCCACGGACGGACTCTTCCTACGAGCAGTACTTC	CASSPPRTDSSYEQYF
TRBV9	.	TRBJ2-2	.	TGTGCCAGCAGCGAGACAGAGGCCGGGGAGCTGTTTTTT	CASSETEAGELFF
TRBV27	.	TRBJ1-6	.	TGTGCCAGCAGTTCTCGACAGGTGTTCAGGAATTCACCCCTCCACTTT	CASSSRQVFRNSPLHF
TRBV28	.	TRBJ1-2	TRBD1	TGTGCCAGCAGTTCGACCGACAGGGGACCATCTCTCTATGGCTACACCTTC	CASSSTDRGPSLYGYTF
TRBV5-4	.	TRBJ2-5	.	TGTGCCAGCAGCTTGACGCAGGGCCAAGAGACCCAGTACTTC	CASSLTQGQETQYF
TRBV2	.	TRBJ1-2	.	TGTGCCAGCAGTGAAGGGGGGGACACGGTACAGGTCCCGGGTGGCTACACCTTC	CASSEGGDTVQVPGGYTF
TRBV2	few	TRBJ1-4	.	TGTGCCAGCAGTGAGCAGGAGGGTTTGTACGAAAAACTGTTTTTT	CASSEQEGLYEKLFF
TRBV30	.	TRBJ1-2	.	TGTGCCTGGAGTTCAGGGTCCGTGGTAAGCGATGGCTACACCTTC	CAWSSGSVVSDGYTF
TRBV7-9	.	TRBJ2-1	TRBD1	TGTGCCAGCAGCCTCCGGACAGGCCCCTACAATGAGCAGTTCTTC	CASSLRTGPYNEQFF
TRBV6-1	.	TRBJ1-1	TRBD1	TGTGCCAGCAAGGAAAAGGGACAGGAGCCATTTAAAGCTTTCTTT	CASKEKGQEPFKAFF
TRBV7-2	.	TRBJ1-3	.	TGTGCCAGCAGCTTAGGCGGTAGAAACACCATATATTTT	CASSLGGRNTIYF
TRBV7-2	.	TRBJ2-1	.	TGTGCCAGCAGCTTAGCGCGGTTGAATGAGCAGTTCTTC	CASSLARLNEQFF
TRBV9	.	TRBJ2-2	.	TGTGCCAGCAGCGTAGAAGTCGGGGGTCTGGGCGGGGAGCTGTTTTTT	CASSVEVGGLGGELFF
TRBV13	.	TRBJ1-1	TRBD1	TGTGCCAGCAGCACGGACAGGGAACTGAACACTGAAGCTTTCTTT	CASSTDRELNTEAFF
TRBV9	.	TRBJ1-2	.	TGTGCCAGCAGCTCCCCTACTAACTATGGCTACACCTTC	CASSSPTNYGYTF
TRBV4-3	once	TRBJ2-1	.	TGCGCCAGCAGCCAAGATGGGTATTGGGCTAGCAGTTACAATGAGCAGTTCTTC	CASSQDGYWASSYNEQFF
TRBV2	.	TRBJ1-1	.	TGTGCCAGTAACGACAAGGGGATCGACACTGAAGCTTTCTTT	CASNDKGIDTEAFF
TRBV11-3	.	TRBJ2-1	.	TGTGCCAGCAGCTCCGAATGGGGCAGGGGAAGCAATGAGCAGTTCTTC	CASSSEWGRGSNEQFF
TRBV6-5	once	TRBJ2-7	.	TGTGCCAGCAGTTACTCGAACGAGCAGTACTTC	CASSYSNEQYF
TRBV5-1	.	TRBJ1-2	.	TGCGCCAGCAGCCCGGGTGCCGGAGGACACGGCTACACCTTC	CASSPGAGGHGYTF
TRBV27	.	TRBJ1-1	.	TGTGCCAGCAGTCTGCAAGGGGGTAACACTGAAGCTTTCTTT	CASSLQGGNTEAFF
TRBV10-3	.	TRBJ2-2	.	TGTGCCCTCCGTGGATCAACTACCGGGGAGCTGTTTTTT	CALRGSTTGELFF
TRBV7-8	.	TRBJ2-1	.	TGTGCCAGCACCACACTTCTTCGAGGGCCGAGCTCCTACAATGAGCAGTTCTTC	CASTTLLRGPSSYNEQFF